This is a list of T cell receptor beta chains from one sample in a study of blood T cell repertoires in COVID-19. Assay used: immunoSEQ multiplex PCR; TCRdb lists only in-frame clones, some missing. The table shows 400,000 or so clones, with around nine tenths occurring only once. The material sequenced was peripheral blood. These receptors were obtained from a woman in her 40s with COVID-19, enrolled during active disease. The CDR3 runs from the conserved cysteine through the conserved F or W. D genes are given only for firm matches. Some rows have no size entry. The others give once, few or many, or a class for an expanded clone.

size,V,J,D,DNA,CDR3
.,TRBV28,TRBJ1-1,.,TGTGCCAGCAGCCCCCCAGGTATGAAAGCTTTCTTT,CASSPPGMKAFF
.,TRBV10-3,TRBJ2-7,TRBD1,TGTGCCATCAGTGACAGGGGGATTGGGGACGAGCAGTACTTC,CAISDRGIGDEQYF
once,TRBV5-1,TRBJ1-1,TRBD1,TGCGCCAGCAGCTTTGGCTCAGGGGGCCGCACTGAAGCTTTCTTT,CASSFGSGGRTEAFF
.,TRBV7-3,TRBJ1-6,.,TGTGCCAGCAGCCAGGGGCTCCCGAATTCACCCCTCCACTTT,CASSQGLPNSPLHF
.,TRBV29-1,TRBJ1-3,TRBD1,TGCAGCGTTGAAACCGGGACAGGGTCCTCTGGAAACACCATATATTTT,CSVETGTGSSGNTIYF
.,TRBV11-3,TRBJ2-2,TRBD1,TGTGCCAGCAGCTTAAGGACAGGGGGGGCCGGGGAGCTGTTTTTT,CASSLRTGGAGELFF
.,TRBV7-9,TRBJ2-2,.,TGTGCCAGCAGCTTAAGGGGCCTGAACACCGGGGAGCTGTTTTTT,CASSLRGLNTGELFF
.,TRBV6-2/TRBV6-3,TRBJ2-5,.,TGTGCCAGCAGTCCAAGGACACTCGAGACCCAGTACTTC,CASSPRTLETQYF
.,TRBV5-8,TRBJ1-6,.,TGTGCCAGCAGCTTGGTTGTTGCGGACGTAGGGGATTCACCCCTCCACTTT,CASSLVVADVGDSPLHF
.,TRBV30,TRBJ2-2,TRBD1,TGTGCCTGGAGGGCCCGGGACAGGAGCACCGGGGAGCTGTTTTTT,CAWRARDRSTGELFF
.,TRBV7-2,TRBJ1-1,.,TGTGCCAGCAGCCCGGACAGAATGAACACTGAAGCTTTCTTT,CASSPDRMNTEAFF
.,TRBV6-5,TRBJ2-7,.,TGTGCCAGCAGCCCCGACCGGGGGAACTACGAGCAGTACTTC,CASSPDRGNYEQYF
.,TRBV5-5,TRBJ2-7,.,TGTGCCAGCAGCGGGGACGGAGGCCGGGGGAAGCAGTACTTC,CASSGDGGRGKQYF
once,TRBV5-1,TRBJ2-2,TRBD1,TGCGCCAGCAGCTTGTCCTCCAGGGGGCAAGGCGGGGAGCTGTTTTTT,CASSLSSRGQGGELFF
.,TRBV12-5,TRBJ2-6,TRBD1,TGTGCTAGTGGTTTGGTTCTCCGGGGACAGCGGAGCTCTGGGGCCAACGTCCTGACTTTC,CASGLVLRGQRSSGANVLTF
.,TRBV6-5,TRBJ2-1,.,TGTGCCAGCACCCGGGGCCCTGGTGGAGGGAATGAGCAGTTCTTC,CASTRGPGGGNEQFF
.,TRBV7-2,TRBJ2-2,.,TGTGCCAGCAGCTTAAGGCAGGTCGGGGAGCTGTTTTTT,CASSLRQVGELFF
.,TRBV27,TRBJ2-1,TRBD1,TGTGCCAGCAGTTCCCGGACAGGCATGACACCCAATGAGCAGTTCTTC,CASSSRTGMTPNEQFF
.,TRBV30,TRBJ1-1,TRBD1,TGTGCCTGGAGTGTCAGGGGGGCCGACACTGAAGCTTTCTTT,CAWSVRGADTEAFF
.,TRBV6-2/TRBV6-3,TRBJ2-1,TRBD1,TGTGCCAGCAGCTCTGGACAGGGGGCCTTTCGGGAGCAGTTCTTC,CASSSGQGAFREQFF
.,TRBV6-6,TRBJ2-1,.,TGTGCCAGCAGTTACCGGGACTCCCCTGAGAATAATGAGCAGTTCTTC,CASSYRDSPENNEQFF
.,TRBV27,TRBJ1-5,TRBD1,TGTGCCAGCAGACTAAACAGGGGCGGGGCTCAGCCCCAGCATTTT,CASRLNRGGAQPQHF
.,TRBV18,TRBJ2-7,.,TGTGCCAGCTCACCGCCTCGGGCGGGGATCACCTACGAGCAGTACTTC,CASSPPRAGITYEQYF
.,TRBV6-5,TRBJ1-2,TRBD1,TGTGCCAGCATTTCGACAGGGGGAGCTGGCTACACCTTC,CASISTGGAGYTF
.,TRBV30,TRBJ2-3,TRBD2,TGTGCCTGGAGTCCCCTGCGGGAGATGGATACGCAGTATTTT,CAWSPLREMDTQYF
.,TRBV28,TRBJ1-2,TRBD1,TGTGCCAGCAGTTTCCCCAGGACAGGGGGCTCCATTCACCTCTATGGCTACACCTTC,CASSFPRTGGSIHLYGYTF
.,TRBV7-2,TRBJ1-4,.,TGTGCCAGCAGCTCCTCTGGCGGCAGTAATGAAAAACTGTTTTTT,CASSSSGGSNEKLFF
.,TRBV4-2,TRBJ2-2,TRBD2,TGTGCCAGCAGCCAGGGGAATCCTAGCGGGGGGGCCTTAAACACCGGGGAGCTGTTTTTT,CASSQGNPSGGALNTGELFF
.,TRBV6-2/TRBV6-3,TRBJ1-5,.,TGTGCCAGCAGTTACGGACAGCTTCTCAATCAGCCCCAGCATTTT,CASSYGQLLNQPQHF
once,TRBV30,TRBJ2-1,TRBD2,TGTGCCTGGAGTGCAGGACTAGCGGGTGCCCATGAGCAGTTCTTC,CAWSAGLAGAHEQFF
.,TRBV4-1,TRBJ1-1,.,TGCGCCAGCAGCTACAGGGAAAGGGGAACTGAAGCTTTCTTT,CASSYRERGTEAFF
.,TRBV7-3,TRBJ1-1,.,TGTGCCAGCAGCAGCCAGGGTTTGAACACTGAAGCTTTCTTT,CASSSQGLNTEAFF
.,TRBV6-5,TRBJ1-1,.,TGTGCCAGCAGTTACTCGGCCCAGGGGCGTGAAGCTTTCTTT,CASSYSAQGREAFF